The 10 T cell receptor beta chains presented below share a single source sample, sequenced in a study of T cells expressing NK-cell markers. From its re-call of the 5' RACE reads, TCRdb lists each CDR3 protein once, without DNA. The table lists a few hundred thousand distinct CDR3 sequences. The specimen was blood T cells: a sorted CD56 or NKG2C T cell subset, CD4+ or CD8+ T cells, or bulk PBMC T cells (not recorded which). These receptors were taken from a man younger than 30 in good health.

The chain has TRBV6-5 and TRBJ2-3; without DNA, the TCRdb call of TRBD2 cannot be checked. The CDR3 spans 15 residues. Germline loops: CDR1 MNHEY, CDR2 SVGAGI. CDR3 in amino acids: CASSYLAGRTDTQYF.

The chain links TRBV18 to TRBJ2-2; TCRdb designates TRBD1, a call that cannot be tested without DNA. The length of the CDR3 is 16 residues. CDR1 is KGHSH and CDR2 is LQKENI in the germline V gene. This chain's CDR3 is CASSPRDTQSTGELFF.

The chain employs TRBV12-3 or TRBV12-4 and TRBJ2-1; TCRdb's D gene call, TRBD2, goes unchecked for lack of DNA. CDR3 length equals 16 residues. The CDR3 sequence is CASSLGLAGPHNEQFF.

Here the CDR3 reads CASSFPGPTTSTDTQYF. The V gene is TRBV5-1, the J gene TRBJ2-3; lacking DNA, the TRBD1 call made by TCRdb goes unchecked. The CDR3 is made up of 17 amino acids. The germline CDR1 and CDR2 sequences are SGHRS and YFSETQ.

The chain has TRBV18 and TRBJ2-3; the TRBD1 assignment by TCRdb is unverifiable without DNA. The germline gives CDR1 KGHSH, CDR2 LQKENI. The CDR3 length is 17 residues. CDR3 sequence: CASSPPRGSGGADTQYF.

The chain recombines TRBV18 with TRBJ2-1; the TCRdb D gene call, TRBD2, has no DNA to confirm it. Germline V gene lookup returns CDR1 KGHSH and CDR2 LQKENI. This CDR3 comprises 14 residues. The CDR3 reads CASSPGRVYNEQFF.

V and J are TRBV4-2 and TRBJ2-1; the TCRdb D gene call, TRBD1, has no DNA to confirm it. The CDR3 is 17 residues long. In germline, CDR1 is LGHNA, CDR2 YNFKEQ. The CDR3 spells CASSQERQRPSYNEQFF.

The chain couples TRBV6-5 to TRBJ1-1; TCRdb proposes TRBD1, but this gene call is untestable without DNA. Germline-derived CDR1 and CDR2 are MNHEY and SVGAGI. The CDR3 is 14 amino acids. Here the CDR3 reads CASSSPNSGPEAFF.

The chain couples TRBV28 to TRBJ1-5; TCRdb proposes TRBD1, but this gene call is untestable without DNA. The CDR3 runs 13 residues. Germline V gene sequence: CDR1 MDHEN, CDR2 SYDVKM. CDR3 in amino acids: CASRVASPLPQHF.

This rearrangement joins TRBV6-5 to TRBJ2-1; checking the TCRdb D call of TRBD2 is not possible without DNA. The CDR3 loop spans 12 amino acids. Germline assignment: CDR1 MNHEY and CDR2 SVGAGI. The CDR3 sequence is CASSQMGLEQFF.